The 8 T cell receptor beta chains given below trace back to one sample, sequenced in a study of T cells expressing NK-cell markers. TCRdb reanalyzed the 5' RACE reads and collapses them to one entry per CDR3 protein, without DNA. This sample's table reports 300,000 or so distinct CDR3 sequences. Input material: blood T cells: a sorted CD56 or NKG2C T cell subset, CD4+ or CD8+ T cells, or bulk PBMC T cells (not recorded which). These receptors were collected from a woman aged 18-70 years in good health.

The rearrangement links TRBV7-9 to TRBJ1-1; TCRdb calls TRBD1, which cannot be checked without DNA. CDR1 SEHNR and CDR2 FQNEAQ come from the germline V gene (reference sequence). The CDR3 length is 15 residues. The CDR3 region is CASSAQGQGGTEAFF.

The chain combines TRBV12-3 or TRBV12-4 with TRBJ2-1. The CDR3 is made up of 11 amino acids. The CDR3 is CASTQLEEQFF.

The chain is built from TRBV4-3 and TRBJ1-2; the TCRdb D gene call, TRBD1, has no DNA to confirm it. CDR1 is LGHNA, CDR2 YSLEER, per germline. The CDR3 has 17 amino acids. CDR3 protein: CASSPQGQGAANYGYTF.

This chain joins TRBV5-1 and TRBJ2-1; TCRdb's D call, TRBD2, is unchecked because there is no DNA. Looked up from germline, CDR1 is SGHRS and CDR2 is YFSETQ. The CDR3 contains 16 residues. The CDR3 loop is CASSQKTSGSPNEQFF.

The chain combines TRBV20-1 with TRBJ2-7. The CDR3 length is 12 residues. Germline V gives CDR1 DFQATT, CDR2 SNEGSKA (reference sequence). CDR3 sequence: CSARYTAYEQYF.

The rearrangement joins TRBV28 to TRBJ2-2; TCRdb picks TRBD1, but there is no DNA to check that call. This CDR3 has 15 amino acids. Per germline, CDR1 MDHEN and CDR2 SYDVKM. CDR3 amino acids: CASSSPGGRTGELFF.

The CDR3 sequence is CASSPGGGTPREQYF. This sequence joins TRBV5-4 and TRBJ2-7; lacking DNA, the TRBD1 call made by TCRdb goes unchecked. The CDR3 length is 15 residues. Per the germline V gene, CDR1 is SGHNT and CDR2 is YYREEE (reference sequence). Full variable domain (missing parts from reference TRBV5-4 and TRBJ2-7): ETGVTQSPTHLIKTRGQQVTLRCSSQSGHNTVSWYQQALGQGPQFIFQYYREEENGRGNFPPRFSGLQFPNYSSELNVNALELDDSALYLCASSPGGGTPREQYFGPGTRLTVT.

This sequence joins TRBV12-3 or TRBV12-4 and TRBJ1-1. This CDR3 has 15 amino acids. The CDR3 here is CASSSGGYVNTEAFF.